The 10 T cell receptor beta chains given below trace back to one sample, sequenced in a study of T cell clones after liver transplantation. Clones were read by immunoSEQ multiplex PCR, and TCRdb kept only the in-frame ones, dropping some. The data show roughly 57,000 clones, around 75% seen once. The source material was CD4+ T cells from blood, sampled before liver transplant. Receptor source: a human donor who received a liver transplant.

The V call is TRBV7-2, the J call TRBJ2-1, with TRBD2 as a possible D gene (5 bases). V lost 1 base and J 4 bases, leaving 11 bases between the germline ends. The CDR3 is 15 amino acids. The germline CDR1 and CDR2 sequences are SGHTA and FQGNSA. The chain's CDR3 is CASSLDPGNYNEQFF. The CDR3 DNA reads as TGTGCCAGCAGCTTAGATCCGGGAAATTACAATGAGCAGTTCTTC.

The gene calls are TRBV7-2 and TRBJ1-1; weak D call: TRBD1 (5 bases). The CDR3 runs 14 residues. V was shortened by 7 bases and J by 5 bases, with 17 bases between the two germline ends. CDR1 is SGHTA, CDR2 FQGNSA, per germline. The CDR3 region is CASTNWAGGTEAFF. The CDR3 DNA reads TGTGCCAGCACCAATTGGGCGGGGGGTACTGAAGCTTTCTTT. Together with reference TRBV7-2 and TRBJ1-1, the CDR3 gives the full variable domain: GAGVSQSPSNKVTEKGKDVELRCDPISGHTALYWYRQSLGQGLEFLIYFQGNSAPDKSGLPSDRFSAERTGGSVSTLTIQRTQQEDSAVYLCASTNWAGGTEAFFGQGTRLTVV.

The chain is built from TRBV6-5 and TRBJ2-7, with 13 bases that match TRBD2. The V gene end was trimmed by 0 bases and the J gene end by 2 bases; junction bases not matched to a gene: 1. The CDR3 loop spans 16 amino acids. Germline CDR1 is MNHEY and CDR2 is SVGAGI. DNA of the CDR3: TGTGCCAGCAGTTACTCGACTAGCGGGGGGACCTACGAGCAGTACTTC. As protein: CASSYSTSGGTYEQYF.

The rearrangement uses TRBV4-1 and TRBJ2-1, with D perhaps matching TRBD2 (5 bases). Germline loops: CDR1 MGHRA, CDR2 YSYEKL. The CDR3 runs 16 residues. Trimming stripped 0 bases from V and 6 bases from J, with 15 bases between. The CDR3 sequence: CASSQDPSGRGNEQFF. For the CDR3, the DNA is TGCGCCAGCAGCCAAGATCCCTCGGGCCGGGGCAATGAGCAGTTCTTC.

The chain combines TRBV5-1 with TRBJ2-1, with D possibly matching TRBD1 (6 bases). Germline-derived CDR1 and CDR2 are SGHRS and YFSETQ. The CDR3 loop spans 15 amino acids. V was pared by 1 base and J by 7 bases, with 15 bases between. CDR3 in amino acids: CASSLWGGGENEQFF. The CDR3 DNA is TGCGCCAGCAGCTTGTGGGGTGGGGGCGAGAATGAGCAGTTCTTC.

This clone came up once. CDR3 sequence: CSVAVSYNEQFF. DNA of the CDR3: TGCAGCGTTGCAGTCTCCTACAATGAGCAGTTCTTC. The chain employs TRBV29-1 and TRBJ2-1; D unclear. Trimming left V 4 bases short and J 0 bases short, with 4 bases between. CDR1 and CDR2 (germline): SQVTM, ANQGSEA. The CDR3 is 12 residues long.

The rearrangement joins TRBV5-6 to TRBJ1-4; D not certain. Germline V CDR1 and CDR2: SGHDT, YYEEEE. V was shortened by 3 bases and J by 0 bases, with 6 bases between the two germline ends. This CDR3 is built from 14 residues. The CDR3 region is CASSSVSTNEKLFF. CDR3 bases: TGTGCCAGCAGCTCGGTATCAACTAATGAAAAACTGTTTTTT. The complete variable domain, with remaining parts taken from reference TRBV5-6 and TRBJ1-4, reads DAGVTQSPTHLIKTRGQQVTLRCSPKSGHDTVSWYQQALGQGPQFIFQYYEEEERQRGNFPDRFSGHQFPNYSSELNVNALLLGDSALYLCASSSVSTNEKLFFGSGTQLSVL.

The J gene is TRBJ1-5, the V gene TRBV6-1; D possibly corresponds to TRBD1 (5 bases). Germline V CDR1 and CDR2: MNHNS, SASEGT. V was pared by 8 bases and J by 0 bases, with 14 bases between. The CDR3 extends over 15 amino acids. CDR3 in amino acids: CASHYQGNSNQPQHF. In DNA form, the CDR3 reads TGTGCCAGCCACTATCAGGGAAATAGCAATCAGCCCCAGCATTTT.

The rearrangement links TRBV30 to TRBJ1-5; 7 bases fit TRBD1. Germline assignment: CDR1 GTSNPN and CDR2 SVGIG (reference sequence). Unmatched junction bases numbered 4, after V lost 5 bases and J lost 0 bases. The CDR3 is 14 amino acids. CDR3 in DNA: TGTGCCTGGGACGGGACAGCTAGCAATCAGCCCCAGCATTTT. It yields the protein CAWDGTASNQPQHF.

CDR3 bases: TGCGCCAGCAGCTGGGAAGGGAGGGACAAAAACATTCAGTACTTC. It codes for CASSWEGRDKNIQYF. The rearrangement uses TRBV5-1 and TRBJ2-4; 7 bases match TRBD2. The CDR3 length is 15 residues. Germline CDR1 and CDR2: SGHRS and YFSETQ. J gave up 3 bases and V 3 bases, and 6 bases lay outside the gene matches. Using reference TRBV5-1 and TRBJ2-4 for the parts outside the CDR3, the full variable domain is KAGVTQTPRYLIKTRGQQVTLSCSPISGHRSVSWYQQTPGQGLQFLFEYFSETQRNKGNFPGRFSGRQFSNSRSEMNVSTLELGDSALYLCASSWEGRDKNIQYFGAGTRLSVL.